These 7 T cell receptor beta chains originate from one sample sequenced in a study of CD8 T cells in ankylosing spondylitis. Each CDR3 protein gets one entry after TCRdb re-called the 5' RACE reads with MiXCR. The data contain some 140,000 distinct CDR3 sequences, 17% of them seen just once; the ten biggest clones take up approximately 30%. Study-level points and caveats: Blood from ankylosing spondylitis patients appeared to carry a characteristic eight-variant TCR beta motif.

These receptors are not linked to any known antigen. What was sequenced was blood, either unsorted or a sorted T cell fraction (not recorded which). The origin of the receptors is a male donor with ankylosing spondylitis.

This clonotype was observed a few times. The J gene is TRBJ2-7, the V gene TRBV7-8; D is perhaps TRBD2 (7 bases). CDR3 length: 18 residues. V was pared by 5 bases and J by 1 base, with 24 bases between. Per germline, CDR1 SGHVS and CDR2 FQNEAQ. CDR3 protein: CASSIRGGRAEGSYEQYF. CDR3 in DNA: TGTGCCAGCAGCATCAGGGGAGGGCGAGCGGAGGGTTCCTACGAGCAGTACTTC.

This chain connects TRBV7-2 to TRBJ2-5; D call uncertain. The V gene lost 3 bases and the J gene lost 0 bases, with 17 bases spanning the gap. Germline assignment: CDR1 SGHTA and CDR2 FQGNSA. The CDR3 consists of 17 residues. The CDR3 region is CASSFVRVRSHQETQYF. CDR3 bases: TGTGCCAGCAGCTTTGTTCGTGTCCGGAGCCACCAAGAGACCCAGTACTTC.

This chain connects TRBV7-8 to TRBJ1-3; a weak D match, TRBD1 (6 bases). The germline V and J ends were trimmed by 1 base and 4 bases, with 14 bases remaining between them. This CDR3 region has 16 residues. Germline assignment: CDR1 SGHVS and CDR2 FQNEAQ. Here the CDR3 DNA reads TGTGCCAGCAGCTTAGGGACAGTAATTTCAGGAAACACCATATATTTT. The encoded protein is CASSLGTVISGNTIYF.

The rearrangement joins TRBV7-3 to TRBJ1-1, with D perhaps TRBD1 (5 bases). Germline CDR1 and CDR2: SGHTA and FQGTGA. The CDR3 runs to 13 residues. V lost 5 bases, J lost 1 base, and 8 bases lay in between. The CDR3 nucleotides are TGTGCCAGCAGCGCGGGACCGAACACTGAAGCTTTCTTT. This translates into CASSAGPNTEAFF.

The chain couples TRBV15 to TRBJ2-1, with 9 bases fitting TRBD2. Germline CDR1 LNHNV, CDR2 YYDKDF (reference sequence). This CDR3 is 16 amino acids long. With 0 bases clipped from V and 3 bases from J, the junction kept 3 bases outside the gene matches. The CDR3 loop reads CATSRDLSGGYNEQFF. Written as DNA, the CDR3 is TGTGCCACCAGCAGAGATCTTAGCGGGGGCTACAATGAGCAGTTCTTC. Full variable domain (remainder filled in from reference TRBV15 and TRBJ2-1): DAMVIQNPRYQVTQFGKPVTLSCSQTLNHNVMYWYQQKSSQAPKLLFHYYDKDFNNEADTPDNFQSRRPNTSFCFLDIRSPGLGDTAMYLCATSRDLSGGYNEQFFGPGTRLTVL.

At least ten counts were recorded for this clonotype. The chain couples TRBV5-6 to TRBJ2-7; maybe TRBD1 (5 bases). Per germline, CDR1 SGHDT and CDR2 YYEEEE. The V end lost 0 bases, the J end lost 2 bases, and 9 bases lay between the germline ends. The CDR3 is 14 residues long. The CDR3 region has the DNA TGTGCCAGCAGCTTGGAGGCAGGGACCTACGAGCAGTACTTC. It specifies CASSLEAGTYEQYF.

Many counts were recorded for this clonotype. The genes are TRBV4-1 and TRBJ2-7; D is undetermined. V was pared by 8 bases and J by 3 bases, with 14 bases between. Germline V gene data show CDR1 as MGHRA and CDR2 as YSYEKL. The CDR3 is made up of 13 amino acids. In DNA, the CDR3 is TGCGCCAGCTCGCGAGACCCAAACTACGAGCAGTACTTC. It specifies CASSRDPNYEQYF.